One and the same sample provided the 2 T cell receptor beta chains below, sequenced in a study of cytomegalovirus exposure and HLA in healthy donors (TCRdb year 2017). Receptor amplification or capture employed the immunoSEQ multiplex PCR assay. A mixture of 60 forward primers for TCR Vbeta segments and 13 reverse primers for TCR Jbeta segments was used in the multiplex PCR. The source is immuneACCESS, and TCRdb retained only in-frame sequences with V and J called. Part of the clones is not carried over; for the studies checked, unresolved V genes explain less than half of this, and the remainder is unexplained. The sample profile shows under 200,000 clones; approximately 77% of them were found once. The biggest ten clones account for approximately 1.5% of the sample. Sequenced: PBMCs. The receptors derive from a male donor in good health and CMV-seronegative.

The CDR3 loop is CASSLAPQGAREQYF. CDR3 DNA sequence: TGTGCCAGCAGCTTAGCCCCACAGGGGGCGCGGGAGCAGTACTTC. The chain is built from TRBV7-2 and TRBJ2-7; TRBD1 matches 9 bases. The CDR3 sequence is 15 residues long. V shed 0 bases and J 7 bases; nucleotides not matched to a gene: 7. CDR1 and CDR2 from the germline V gene are SGHTA and FQGNSA.

The chain employs TRBV2 and TRBJ1-5, with TRBD1 identical over 9 bases. The junction had 4 bases not matched to a gene; V was cut back by 4 bases and J by 0 bases. The CDR3 contains 16 residues. CDR1 is SNHLY, CDR2 FYNNEI, per germline. The CDR3 DNA sequence: TGTGCCAGCAGTGGAACAGGGGGCCTTAGCAATCAGCCCCAGCATTTT. This gives the protein CASSGTGGLSNQPQHF. Filled out from reference TRBV2 and TRBJ1-5, the complete variable domain reads EPEVTQTPSHQVTQMGQEVILRCVPISNHLYFYWYRQILGQKVEFLVSFYNNEISEKSEIFDDQFSVERPDGSNFTLKIRSTKLEDSAMYFCASSGTGGLSNQPQHFGDGTRLSIL.